This TCR beta chain is from a study of T cells after yellow fever vaccination. Germline assignment: CDR1 SQVTM and CDR2 ANQGSEA. The CDR3 runs to 15 residues. V lost 4 bases and J 5 bases, leaving 18 bases between the germline ends. MiXCR, run by TCRdb on the 5' RACE reads, gives a single entry per CDR3 protein. The table has 250,000 or so distinct CDR3 sequences, about 3.5% seen once; the top ten hold 15% to 20%. This clonotype was seen at least ten times. The material sequenced was PBMCs, taken 15 days after the yellow fever booster vaccination. The clonotype comes from a young man who received the YFV17D yellow fever vaccine. The chain uses TRBV29-1 and TRBJ2-1; D is possibly TRBD1 or TRBD2 (5 bases each). The CDR3 sequence is CSVGDGTLLDNEQFF. The CDR3 region has the DNA TGCAGCGTTGGGGACGGGACCCTATTAGACAATGAGCAGTTCTTC.